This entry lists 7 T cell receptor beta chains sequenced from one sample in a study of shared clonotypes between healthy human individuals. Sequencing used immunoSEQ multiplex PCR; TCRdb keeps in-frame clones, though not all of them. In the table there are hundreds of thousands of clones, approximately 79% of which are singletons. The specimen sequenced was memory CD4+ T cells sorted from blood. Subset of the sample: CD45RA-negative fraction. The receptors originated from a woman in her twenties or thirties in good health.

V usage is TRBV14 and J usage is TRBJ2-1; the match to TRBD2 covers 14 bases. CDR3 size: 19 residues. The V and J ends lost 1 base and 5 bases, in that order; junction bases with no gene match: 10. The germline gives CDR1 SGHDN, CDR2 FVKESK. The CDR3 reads CASSQGTSGRFERDNEQFF. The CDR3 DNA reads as TGTGCCAGCAGCCAAGGGACTAGCGGGAGGTTTGAACGGGACAATGAGCAGTTCTTC.

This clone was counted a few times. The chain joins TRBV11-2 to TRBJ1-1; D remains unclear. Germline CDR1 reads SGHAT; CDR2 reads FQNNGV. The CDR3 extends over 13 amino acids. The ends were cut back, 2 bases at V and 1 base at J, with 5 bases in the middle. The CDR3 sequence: CASSLNRNTEAFF. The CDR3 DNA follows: TGTGCCAGCAGCTTAAACAGGAACACTGAAGCTTTCTTT.

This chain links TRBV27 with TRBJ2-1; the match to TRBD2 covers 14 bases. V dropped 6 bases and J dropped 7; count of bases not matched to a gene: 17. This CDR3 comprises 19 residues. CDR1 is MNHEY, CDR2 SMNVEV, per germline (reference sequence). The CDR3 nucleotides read TGTGCCAGCAGCTTGGGGTGGGGACAGGGACTAGCGGGAGTTAATGAGCAGTTCTTC. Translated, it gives CASSLGWGQGLAGVNEQFF.

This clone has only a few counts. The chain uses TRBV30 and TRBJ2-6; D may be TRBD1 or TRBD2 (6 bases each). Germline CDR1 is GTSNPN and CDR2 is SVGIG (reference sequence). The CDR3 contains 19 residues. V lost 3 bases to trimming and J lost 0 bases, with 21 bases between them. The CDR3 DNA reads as TGTGCCTGGAGCCGGCCCGGGGGCTATACCTCCTCTGGGGCCAACGTCCTGACTTTC. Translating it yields CAWSRPGGYTSSGANVLTF.

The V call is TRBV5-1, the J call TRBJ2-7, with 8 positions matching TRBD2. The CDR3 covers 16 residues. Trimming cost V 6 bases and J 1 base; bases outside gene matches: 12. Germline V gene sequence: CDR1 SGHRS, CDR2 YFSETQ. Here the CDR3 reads CASKREASGYSYEQYF. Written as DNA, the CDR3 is TGCGCCAGCAAACGGGAGGCTAGCGGGTATTCCTACGAGCAGTACTTC.

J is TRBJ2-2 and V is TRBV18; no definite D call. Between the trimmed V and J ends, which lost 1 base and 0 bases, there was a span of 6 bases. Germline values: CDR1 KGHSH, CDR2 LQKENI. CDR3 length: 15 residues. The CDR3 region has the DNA TGTGCCAGCTCACCACTTAACGCGAACACCGGGGAGCTGTTTTTT. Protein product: CASSPLNANTGELFF. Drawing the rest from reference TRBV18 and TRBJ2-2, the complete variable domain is NAGVMQNPRHLVRRRGQEARLRCSPMKGHSHVYWYRQLPEEGLKFMVYLQKENIIDESGMPKERFSAEFPKEGPSILRIQQVVRGDSAAYFCASSPLNANTGELFFGEGSRLTVL.

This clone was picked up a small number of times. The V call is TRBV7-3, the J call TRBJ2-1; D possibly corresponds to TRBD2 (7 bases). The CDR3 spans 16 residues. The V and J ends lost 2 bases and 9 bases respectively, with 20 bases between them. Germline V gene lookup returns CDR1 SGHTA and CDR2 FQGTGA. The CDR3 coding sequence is TGTGCCAGCAGCTTAGACCCGGACACAGGGAGGGGTGAGCAGTTCTTC. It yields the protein CASSLDPDTGRGEQFF.